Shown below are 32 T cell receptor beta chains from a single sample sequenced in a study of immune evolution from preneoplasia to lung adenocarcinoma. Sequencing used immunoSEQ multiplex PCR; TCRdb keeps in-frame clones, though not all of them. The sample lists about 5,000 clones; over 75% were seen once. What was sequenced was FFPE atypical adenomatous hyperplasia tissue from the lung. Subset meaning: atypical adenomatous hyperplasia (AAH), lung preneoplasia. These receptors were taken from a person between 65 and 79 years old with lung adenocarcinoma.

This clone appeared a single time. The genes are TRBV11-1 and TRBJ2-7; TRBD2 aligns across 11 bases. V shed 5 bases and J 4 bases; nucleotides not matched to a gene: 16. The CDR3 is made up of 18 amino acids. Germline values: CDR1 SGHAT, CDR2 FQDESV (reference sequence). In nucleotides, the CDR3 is TGTGCCAGCAGCAAGGAGCTAGGGACTAGCGGAATTCATTACGAGCAGTACTTC. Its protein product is CASSKELGTSGIHYEQYF.

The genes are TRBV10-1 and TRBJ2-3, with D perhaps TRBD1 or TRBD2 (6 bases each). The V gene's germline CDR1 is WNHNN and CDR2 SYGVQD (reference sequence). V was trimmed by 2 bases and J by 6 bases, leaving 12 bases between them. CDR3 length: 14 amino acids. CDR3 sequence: CASSERRGRDTQYF. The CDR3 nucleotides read TGCGCCAGCAGTGAGAGGAGGGGGAGGGATACGCAGTATTTT.

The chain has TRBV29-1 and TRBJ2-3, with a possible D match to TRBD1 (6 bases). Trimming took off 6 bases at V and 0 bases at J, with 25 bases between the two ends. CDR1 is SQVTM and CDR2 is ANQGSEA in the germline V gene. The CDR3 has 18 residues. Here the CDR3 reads CSVPSGGHAFSSTDTQYF. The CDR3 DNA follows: TGCAGCGTACCCAGTGGGGGACACGCTTTTTCTAGCACAGATACGCAGTATTTT.

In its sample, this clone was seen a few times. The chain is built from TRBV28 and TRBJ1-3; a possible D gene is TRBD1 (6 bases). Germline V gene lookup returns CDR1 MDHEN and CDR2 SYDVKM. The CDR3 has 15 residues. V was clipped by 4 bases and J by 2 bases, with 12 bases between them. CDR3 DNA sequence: TGTGCCAGCAGTTCCCCACAGGGAGCTGGAAACACCATATATTTT. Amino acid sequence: CASSSPQGAGNTIYF. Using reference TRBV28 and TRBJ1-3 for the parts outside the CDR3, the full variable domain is DVKVTQSSRYLVKRTGEKVFLECVQDMDHENMFWYRQDPGLGLRLIYFSYDVKMKEKGDIPEGYSVSREKKERFSLILESASTNQTSMYLCASSSPQGAGNTIYFGEGSWLTVV.

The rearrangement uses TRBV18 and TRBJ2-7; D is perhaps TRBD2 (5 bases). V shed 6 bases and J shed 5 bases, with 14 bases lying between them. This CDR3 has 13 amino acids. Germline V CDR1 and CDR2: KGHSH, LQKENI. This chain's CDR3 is CASSLNTGNEQYF. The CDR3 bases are TGTGCCAGCTCTCTCAACACCGGGAACGAGCAGTACTTC.

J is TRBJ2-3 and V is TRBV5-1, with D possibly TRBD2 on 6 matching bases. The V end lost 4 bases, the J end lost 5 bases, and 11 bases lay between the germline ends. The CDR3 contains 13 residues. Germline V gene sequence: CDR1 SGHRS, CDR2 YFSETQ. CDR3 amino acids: CASSRRGGDTQYF. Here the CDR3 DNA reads TGCGCCAGCAGCAGGAGGGGCGGAGATACGCAGTATTTT. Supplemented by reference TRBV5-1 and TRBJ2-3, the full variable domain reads KAGVTQTPRYLIKTRGQQVTLSCSPISGHRSVSWYQQTPGQGLQFLFEYFSETQRNKGNFPGRFSGRQFSNSRSEMNVSTLELGDSALYLCASSRRGGDTQYFGPGTRLTVL.

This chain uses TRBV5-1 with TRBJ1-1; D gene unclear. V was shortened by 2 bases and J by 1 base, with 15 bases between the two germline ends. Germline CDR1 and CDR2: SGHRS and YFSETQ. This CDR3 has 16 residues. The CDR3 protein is CASSFARRNQNTEAFF. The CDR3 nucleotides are TGCGCCAGCAGCTTCGCTCGACGAAACCAGAACACTGAAGCTTTCTTT.

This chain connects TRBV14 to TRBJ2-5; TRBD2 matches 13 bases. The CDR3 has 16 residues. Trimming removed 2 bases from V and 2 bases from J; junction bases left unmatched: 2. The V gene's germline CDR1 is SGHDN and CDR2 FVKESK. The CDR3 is CASSQQGLAGQETQYF. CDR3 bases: TGTGCCAGCAGCCAACAGGGACTAGCGGGACAAGAGACCCAGTACTTC.

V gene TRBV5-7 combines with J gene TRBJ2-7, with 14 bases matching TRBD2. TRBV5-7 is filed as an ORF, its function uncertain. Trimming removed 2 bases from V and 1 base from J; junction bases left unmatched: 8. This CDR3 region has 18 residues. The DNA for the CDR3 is TGTGCCAGCAGCTTCATGAGACTAGCGGGAGGGCCTTCCTACGAGCAGTACTTC. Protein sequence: CASSFMRLAGGPSYEQYF.

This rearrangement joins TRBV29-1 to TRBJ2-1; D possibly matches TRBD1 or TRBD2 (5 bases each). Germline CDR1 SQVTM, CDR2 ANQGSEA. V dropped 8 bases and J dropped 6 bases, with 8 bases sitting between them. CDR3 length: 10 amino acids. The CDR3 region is CSCGGNEQFF. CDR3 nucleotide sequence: TGCAGCTGTGGGGGCAATGAGCAGTTCTTC.

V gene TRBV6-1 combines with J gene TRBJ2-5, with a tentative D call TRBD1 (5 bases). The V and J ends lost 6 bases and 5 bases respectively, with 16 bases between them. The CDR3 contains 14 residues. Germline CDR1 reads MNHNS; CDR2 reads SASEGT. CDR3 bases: TGTGCCAGCAGAGAATACGCAAGGGGTGAGACCCAGTACTTC. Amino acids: CASREYARGETQYF.

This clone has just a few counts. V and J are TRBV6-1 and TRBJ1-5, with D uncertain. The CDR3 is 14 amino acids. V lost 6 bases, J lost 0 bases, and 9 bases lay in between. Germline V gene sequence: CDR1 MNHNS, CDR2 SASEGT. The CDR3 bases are TGTGCCAGCAGGGACGGGTATAGCAATCAGCCCCAGCATTTT. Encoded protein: CASRDGYSNQPQHF.

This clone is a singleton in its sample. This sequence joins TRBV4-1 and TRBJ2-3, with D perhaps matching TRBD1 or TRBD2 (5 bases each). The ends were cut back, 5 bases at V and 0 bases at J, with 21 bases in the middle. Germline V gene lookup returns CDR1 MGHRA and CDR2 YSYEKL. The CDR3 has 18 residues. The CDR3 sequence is CASSTRDRDPTSTDTQYF. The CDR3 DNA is TGCGCCAGCAGCACCAGGGACCGGGACCCTACTAGCACAGATACGCAGTATTTT.

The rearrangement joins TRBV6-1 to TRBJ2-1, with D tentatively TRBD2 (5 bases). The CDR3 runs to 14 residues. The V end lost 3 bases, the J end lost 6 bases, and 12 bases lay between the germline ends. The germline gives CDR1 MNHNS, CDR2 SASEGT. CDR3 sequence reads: CASSDGLASNEQFF. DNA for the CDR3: TGTGCCAGCAGTGACGGGCTAGCTTCCAATGAGCAGTTCTTC.

The CDR3 nucleotides read TGTGCCAGCAGGGGACAGTTAAGCACAGATACGCAGTATTTT. This sequence encodes CASRGQLSTDTQYF. The chain combines TRBV11-3 with TRBJ2-3, with 7 bases matching TRBD1. Germline V CDR1 and CDR2: SGHNT, YENEEA. Germline trimming cut 6 bases from V and 0 bases from J; bases unmatched to any gene: 3. This CDR3 has 14 residues.

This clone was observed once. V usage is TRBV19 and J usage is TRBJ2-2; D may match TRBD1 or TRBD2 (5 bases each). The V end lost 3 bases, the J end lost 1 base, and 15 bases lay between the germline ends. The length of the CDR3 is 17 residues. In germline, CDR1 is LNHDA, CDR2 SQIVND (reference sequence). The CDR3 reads CASSIPSRAGNTGELFF. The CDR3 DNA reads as TGTGCCAGTAGTATCCCTTCCAGGGCGGGGAACACCGGGGAGCTGTTTTTT.

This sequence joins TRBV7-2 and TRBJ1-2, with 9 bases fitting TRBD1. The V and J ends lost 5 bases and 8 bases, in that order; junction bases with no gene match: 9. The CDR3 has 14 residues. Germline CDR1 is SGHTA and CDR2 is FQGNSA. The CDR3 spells CASSKDRGSGGYTF. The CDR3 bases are TGTGCCAGCAGCAAGGACAGGGGATCGGGGGGCTACACCTTC.

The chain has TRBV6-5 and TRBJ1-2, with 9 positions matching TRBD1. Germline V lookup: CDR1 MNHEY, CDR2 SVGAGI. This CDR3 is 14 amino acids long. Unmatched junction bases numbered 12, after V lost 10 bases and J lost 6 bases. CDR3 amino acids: CATPTRRDRDGYTF. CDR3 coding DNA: TGTGCCACCCCAACCCGGAGGGACAGGGATGGCTACACCTTC.

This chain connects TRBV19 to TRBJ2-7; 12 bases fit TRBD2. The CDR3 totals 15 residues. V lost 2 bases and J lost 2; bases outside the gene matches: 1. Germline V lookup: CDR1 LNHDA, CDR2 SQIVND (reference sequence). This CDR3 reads CASSIRTSGTYEQYF. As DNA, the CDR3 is TGTGCCAGTAGTATAAGGACTAGCGGGACCTACGAGCAGTACTTC.

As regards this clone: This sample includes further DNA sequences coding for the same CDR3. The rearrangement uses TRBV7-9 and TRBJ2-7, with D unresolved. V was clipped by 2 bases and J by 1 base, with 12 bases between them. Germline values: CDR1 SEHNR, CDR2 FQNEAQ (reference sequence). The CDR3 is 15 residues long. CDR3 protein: CASSLNANPSYEQYF. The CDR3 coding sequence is TGTGCCAGCAGCTTAAATGCTAACCCTTCCTACGAGCAGTACTTC.

The CDR3 here is CASGLGAGYGYTF. The CDR3, as DNA: TGTGCTAGTGGTTTGGGGGCGGGCTATGGCTACACCTTC. V and J are TRBV12-5 and TRBJ1-2, with D hard to call. Germline assignment: CDR1 LGHNT and CDR2 FRNRAP. V shed 1 base and J shed 4 bases, with 7 bases lying between them. The CDR3 is 13 residues long.

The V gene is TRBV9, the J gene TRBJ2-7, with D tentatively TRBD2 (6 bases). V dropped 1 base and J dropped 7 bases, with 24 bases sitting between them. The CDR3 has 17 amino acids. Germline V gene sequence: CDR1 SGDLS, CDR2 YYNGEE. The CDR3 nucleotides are TGTGCCAGCAGCGTAAGGGACTTAACGGGACGGTTAGGGGAGCAGTACTTC. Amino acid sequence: CASSVRDLTGRLGEQYF.

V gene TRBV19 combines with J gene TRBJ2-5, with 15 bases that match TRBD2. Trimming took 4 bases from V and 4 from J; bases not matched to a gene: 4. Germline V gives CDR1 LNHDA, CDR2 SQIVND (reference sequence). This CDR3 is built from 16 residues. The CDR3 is CASSRTSGRAGETQYF. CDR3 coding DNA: TGTGCCAGTAGTAGGACTAGCGGGAGGGCCGGAGAGACCCAGTACTTC.

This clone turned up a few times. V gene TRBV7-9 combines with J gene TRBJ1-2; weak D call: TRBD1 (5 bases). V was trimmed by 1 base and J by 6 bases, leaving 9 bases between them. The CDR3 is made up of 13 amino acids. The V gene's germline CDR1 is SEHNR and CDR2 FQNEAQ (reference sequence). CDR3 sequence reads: CASSLGQRDGYTF. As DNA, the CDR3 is TGTGCCAGCAGCTTAGGACAGAGGGATGGCTACACCTTC.

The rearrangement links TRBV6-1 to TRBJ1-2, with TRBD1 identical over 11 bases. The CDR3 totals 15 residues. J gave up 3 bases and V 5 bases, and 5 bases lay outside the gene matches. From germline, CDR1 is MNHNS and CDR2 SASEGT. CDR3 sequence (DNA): TGTGCCAGCAGTTCGAGGACAGGGGGCGACTATGGCTACACCTTC. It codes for CASSSRTGGDYGYTF.

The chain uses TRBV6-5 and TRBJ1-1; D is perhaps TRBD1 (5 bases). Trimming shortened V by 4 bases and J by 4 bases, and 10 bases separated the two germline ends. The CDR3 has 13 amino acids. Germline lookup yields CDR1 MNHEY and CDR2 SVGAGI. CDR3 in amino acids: CASSSGEATEAFF. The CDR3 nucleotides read TGTGCCAGCAGTTCGGGGGAAGCCACTGAAGCTTTCTTT.

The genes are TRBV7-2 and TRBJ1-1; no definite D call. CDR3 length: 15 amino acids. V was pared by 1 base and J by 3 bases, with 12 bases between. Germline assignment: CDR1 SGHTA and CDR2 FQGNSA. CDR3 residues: CASSLESQLDTEAFF. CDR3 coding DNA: TGTGCCAGCAGCTTAGAGTCTCAGCTAGACACTGAAGCTTTCTTT.

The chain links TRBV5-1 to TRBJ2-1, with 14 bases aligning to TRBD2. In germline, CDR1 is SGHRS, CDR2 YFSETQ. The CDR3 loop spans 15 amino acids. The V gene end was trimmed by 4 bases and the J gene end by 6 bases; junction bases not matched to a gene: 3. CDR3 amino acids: CASSTGLAGVNEQFF. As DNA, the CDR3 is TGCGCCAGCAGCACGGGACTAGCGGGAGTCAATGAGCAGTTCTTC.

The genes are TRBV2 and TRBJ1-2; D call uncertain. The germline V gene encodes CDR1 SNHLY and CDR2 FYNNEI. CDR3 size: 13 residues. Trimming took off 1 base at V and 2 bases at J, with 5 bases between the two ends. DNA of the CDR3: TGTGCCAGCAGTGAAGGGGAAAACTATGGCTACACCTTC. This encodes CASSEGENYGYTF. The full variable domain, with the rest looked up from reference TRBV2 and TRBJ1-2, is EPEVTQTPSHQVTQMGQEVILRCVPISNHLYFYWYRQILGQKVEFLVSFYNNEISEKSEIFDDQFSVERPDGSNFTLKIRSTKLEDSAMYFCASSEGENYGYTFGSGTRLTVV.

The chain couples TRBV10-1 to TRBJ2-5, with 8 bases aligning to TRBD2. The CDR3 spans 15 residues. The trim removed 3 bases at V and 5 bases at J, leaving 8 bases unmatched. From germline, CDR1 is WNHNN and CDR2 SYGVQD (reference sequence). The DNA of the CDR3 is TGCGCCAGCAGTGAATCAGCGGGAGTTTTGGAGACCCAGTACTTC. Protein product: CASSESAGVLETQYF.

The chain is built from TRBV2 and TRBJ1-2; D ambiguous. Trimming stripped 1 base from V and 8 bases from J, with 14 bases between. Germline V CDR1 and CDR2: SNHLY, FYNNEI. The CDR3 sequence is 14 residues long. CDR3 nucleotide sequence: TGTGCCAGCAGTGAAGGGACGGAATCGGTCGGCTACACCTTC. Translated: CASSEGTESVGYTF.

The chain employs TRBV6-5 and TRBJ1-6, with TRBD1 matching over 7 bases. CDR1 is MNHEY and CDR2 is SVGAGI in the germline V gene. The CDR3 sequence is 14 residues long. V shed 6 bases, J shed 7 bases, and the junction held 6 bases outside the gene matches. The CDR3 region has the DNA TGTGCCAGCAGATACAGGGGTGTGAATTCACCCCTCCACTTT. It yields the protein CASRYRGVNSPLHF.